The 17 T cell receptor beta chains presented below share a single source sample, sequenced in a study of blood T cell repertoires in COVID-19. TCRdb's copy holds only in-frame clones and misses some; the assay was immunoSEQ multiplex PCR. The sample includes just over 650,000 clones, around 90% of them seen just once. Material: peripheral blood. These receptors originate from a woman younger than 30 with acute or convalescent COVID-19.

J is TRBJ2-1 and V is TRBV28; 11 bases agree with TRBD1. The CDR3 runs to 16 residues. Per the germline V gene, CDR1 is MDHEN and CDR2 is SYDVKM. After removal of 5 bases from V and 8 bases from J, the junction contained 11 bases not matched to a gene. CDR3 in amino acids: CASSRLPGQGVDEQFF. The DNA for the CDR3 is TGTGCCAGCAGTCGACTGCCGGGACAGGGGGTGGATGAGCAGTTCTTC.

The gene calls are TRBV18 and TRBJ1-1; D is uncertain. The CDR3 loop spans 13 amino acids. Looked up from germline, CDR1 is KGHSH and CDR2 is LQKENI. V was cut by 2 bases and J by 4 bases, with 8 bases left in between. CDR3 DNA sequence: TGTGCCAGCTCACCAGCGGGAGTCACTGAAGCTTTCTTT. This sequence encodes CASSPAGVTEAFF.

The CDR3 sequence: CASSYGDSLSYEQYF. In nucleotides, the CDR3 is TGTGCCAGCAGTTACGGGGACAGCCTCTCCTACGAGCAGTACTTC. The rearrangement joins TRBV6-2 or TRBV6-3 to TRBJ2-7; 7 nucleotides agree with TRBD1. The V gene end was trimmed by 2 bases and the J gene end by 0 bases; junction bases not matched to a gene: 4. The germline CDR1 and CDR2 sequences are MNHEY and SVGEGT. The CDR3 extends over 15 amino acids.

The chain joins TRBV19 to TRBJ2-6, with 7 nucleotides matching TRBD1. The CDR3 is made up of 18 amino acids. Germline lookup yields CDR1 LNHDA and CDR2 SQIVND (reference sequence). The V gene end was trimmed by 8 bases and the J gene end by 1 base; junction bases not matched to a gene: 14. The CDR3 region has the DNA TGTGCCAGTTCCCGTTTGACAGGGTATGGTTCTGGGGCCAACGTCCTGACTTTC. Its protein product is CASSRLTGYGSGANVLTF.

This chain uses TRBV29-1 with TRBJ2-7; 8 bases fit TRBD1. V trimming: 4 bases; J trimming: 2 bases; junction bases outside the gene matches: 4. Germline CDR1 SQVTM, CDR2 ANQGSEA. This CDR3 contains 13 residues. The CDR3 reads CSVGRGLTYEQYF. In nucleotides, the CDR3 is TGCAGCGTTGGCAGGGGGCTAACCTACGAGCAGTACTTC.

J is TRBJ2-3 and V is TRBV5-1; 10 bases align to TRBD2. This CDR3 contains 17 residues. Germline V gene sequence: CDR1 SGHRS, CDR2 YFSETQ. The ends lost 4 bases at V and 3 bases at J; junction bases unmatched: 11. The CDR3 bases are TGCGCCAGCAGCCTCGGAACCAGCGGGGGGGCTACAGATACGCAGTATTTT. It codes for CASSLGTSGGATDTQYF.

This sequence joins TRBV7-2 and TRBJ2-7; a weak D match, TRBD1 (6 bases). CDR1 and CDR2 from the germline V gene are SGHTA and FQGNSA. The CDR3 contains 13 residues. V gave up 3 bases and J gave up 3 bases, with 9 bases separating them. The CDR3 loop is CASSFRQVYEQYF. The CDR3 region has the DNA TGTGCCAGCAGCTTTCGACAGGTCTACGAGCAGTACTTC.

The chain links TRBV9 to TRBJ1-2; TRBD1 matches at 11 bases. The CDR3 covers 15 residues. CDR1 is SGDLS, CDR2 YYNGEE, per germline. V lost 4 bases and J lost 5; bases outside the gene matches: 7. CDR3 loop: CASSPRDRGRYGYTF. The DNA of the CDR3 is TGTGCCAGCAGCCCACGGGACAGGGGGAGGTATGGCTACACCTTC.

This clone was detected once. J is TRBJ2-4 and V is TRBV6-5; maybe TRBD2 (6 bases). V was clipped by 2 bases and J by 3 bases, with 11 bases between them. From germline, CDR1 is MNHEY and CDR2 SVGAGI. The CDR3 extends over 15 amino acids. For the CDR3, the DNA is TGTGCCAGCAGTTACCGGGGGTTGGGCAAAAACATTCAGTACTTC. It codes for CASSYRGLGKNIQYF.

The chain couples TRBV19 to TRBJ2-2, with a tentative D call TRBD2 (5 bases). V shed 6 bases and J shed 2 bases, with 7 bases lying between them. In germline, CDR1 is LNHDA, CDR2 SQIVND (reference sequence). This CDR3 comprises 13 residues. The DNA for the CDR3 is TGTGCCAGTAGCGGGGATAACACCGGGGAGCTGTTTTTT. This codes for CASSGDNTGELFF.

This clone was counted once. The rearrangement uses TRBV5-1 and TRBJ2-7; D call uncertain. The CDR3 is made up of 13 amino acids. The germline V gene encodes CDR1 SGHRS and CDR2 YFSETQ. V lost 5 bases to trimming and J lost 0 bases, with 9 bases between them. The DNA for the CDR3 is TGCGCCAGCAGTGGCAGCGACTCCTACGAGCAGTACTTC. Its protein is CASSGSDSYEQYF.

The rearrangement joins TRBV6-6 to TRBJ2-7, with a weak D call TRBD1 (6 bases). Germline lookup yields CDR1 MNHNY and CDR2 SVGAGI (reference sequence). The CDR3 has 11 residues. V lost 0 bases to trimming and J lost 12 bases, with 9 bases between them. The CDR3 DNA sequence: TGTGCCAGCAGTTACTCGGACAGCCCGTACTTC. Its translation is CASSYSDSPYF.

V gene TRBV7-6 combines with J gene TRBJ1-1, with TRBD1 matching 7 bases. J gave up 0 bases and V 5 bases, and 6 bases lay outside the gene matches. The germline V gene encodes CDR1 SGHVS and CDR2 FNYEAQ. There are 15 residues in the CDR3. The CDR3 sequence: CASSPRQGMNTEAFF. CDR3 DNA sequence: TGTGCCAGCAGCCCTAGACAGGGCATGAACACTGAAGCTTTCTTT.

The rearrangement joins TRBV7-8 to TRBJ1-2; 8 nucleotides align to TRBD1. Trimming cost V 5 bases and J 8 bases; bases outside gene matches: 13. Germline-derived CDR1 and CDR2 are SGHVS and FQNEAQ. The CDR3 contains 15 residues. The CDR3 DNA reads TGTGCCAGCAGCGACCGACAGGGGTTGGCGGAAGGCTACACCTTC. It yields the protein CASSDRQGLAEGYTF.

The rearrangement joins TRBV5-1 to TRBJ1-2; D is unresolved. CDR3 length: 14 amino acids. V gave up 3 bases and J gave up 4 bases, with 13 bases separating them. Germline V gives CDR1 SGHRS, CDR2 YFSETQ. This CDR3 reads CASSSGEGGYGYTF. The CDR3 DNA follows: TGCGCCAGCAGCTCCGGGGAGGGCGGCTATGGCTACACCTTC.

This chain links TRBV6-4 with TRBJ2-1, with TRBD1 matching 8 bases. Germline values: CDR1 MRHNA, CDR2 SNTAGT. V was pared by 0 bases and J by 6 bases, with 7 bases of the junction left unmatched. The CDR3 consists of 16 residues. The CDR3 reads CASSDSSRGPSNEQFF. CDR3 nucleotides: TGTGCCAGCAGTGACTCTTCCAGGGGGCCCTCCAATGAGCAGTTCTTC.

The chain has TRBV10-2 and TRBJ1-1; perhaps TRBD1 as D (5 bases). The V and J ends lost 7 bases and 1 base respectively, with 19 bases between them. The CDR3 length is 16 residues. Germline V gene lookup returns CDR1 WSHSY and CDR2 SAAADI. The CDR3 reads CASKTGTTRGNTEAFF. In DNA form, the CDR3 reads TGCGCCAGCAAGACGGGGACTACTCGGGGGAACACTGAAGCTTTCTTT.